This T cell receptor beta chain was obtained from a study of T cell changes during pregnancy in multiple sclerosis. The repertoire was sequenced with immunoSEQ multiplex PCR; TCRdb's copy has only in-frame clones and lacks some. The profile shows about 110,000 clones, about 90% of them singletons. V shed 6 bases and J 3 bases; nucleotides not matched to a gene: 6. Germline values: CDR1 SGHAT, CDR2 FQNNGV. The CDR3 length is 14 residues. The sequencing used peripheral blood, collected before pregnancy. This chain connects TRBV11-2 to TRBJ1-1; 8 bases are shared with TRBD1. The receptor was isolated from a female donor with multiple sclerosis, enrolled in a pregnancy study. The CDR3 region is CASSSATGDTEAFF. In DNA, the CDR3 is TGTGCCAGCAGTTCTGCGACAGGGGACACTGAAGCTTTCTTT.